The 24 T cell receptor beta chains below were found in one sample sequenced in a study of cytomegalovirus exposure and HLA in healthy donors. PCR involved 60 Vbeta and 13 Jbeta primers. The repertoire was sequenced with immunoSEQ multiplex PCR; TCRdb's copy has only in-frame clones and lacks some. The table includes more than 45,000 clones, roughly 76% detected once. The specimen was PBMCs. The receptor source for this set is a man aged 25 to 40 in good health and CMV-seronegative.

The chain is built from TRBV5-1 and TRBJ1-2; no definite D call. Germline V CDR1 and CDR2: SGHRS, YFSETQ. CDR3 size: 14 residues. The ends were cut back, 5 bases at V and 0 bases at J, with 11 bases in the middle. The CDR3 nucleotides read TGCGCCAGCAGGTTACTGTTAACTAACTATGGCTACACCTTC. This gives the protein CASRLLLTNYGYTF.

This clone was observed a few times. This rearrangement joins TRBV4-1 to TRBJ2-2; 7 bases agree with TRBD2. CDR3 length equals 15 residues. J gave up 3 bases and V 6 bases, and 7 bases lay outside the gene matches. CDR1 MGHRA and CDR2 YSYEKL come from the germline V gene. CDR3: CASRPPGGYTGELFF. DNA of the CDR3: TGCGCCAGCAGACCCCCGGGAGGTTACACCGGGGAGCTGTTTTTT.

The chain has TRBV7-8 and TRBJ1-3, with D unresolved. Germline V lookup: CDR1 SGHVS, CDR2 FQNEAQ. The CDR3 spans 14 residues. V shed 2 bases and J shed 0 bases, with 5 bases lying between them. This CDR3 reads CASSLTDSGNTIYF. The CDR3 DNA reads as TGTGCCAGCAGCTTAACAGACTCTGGAAACACCATATATTTT. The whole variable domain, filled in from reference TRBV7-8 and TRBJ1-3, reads GAGVSQSPRYKVAKRGQDVALRCDPISGHVSLFWYQQALGQGPEFLTYFQNEAQLDKSGLPSDRFFAERPEGSVSTLKIQRTQQEDSAVYLCASSLTDSGNTIYFGEGSWLTVV.

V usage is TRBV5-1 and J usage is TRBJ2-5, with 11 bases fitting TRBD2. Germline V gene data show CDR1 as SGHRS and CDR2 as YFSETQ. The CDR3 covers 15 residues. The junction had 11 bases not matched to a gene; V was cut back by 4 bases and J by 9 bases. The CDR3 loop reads CASSPGTSGSRSQYF. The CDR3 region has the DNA TGCGCCAGCAGCCCCGGGACTAGCGGTTCTCGTTCCCAGTACTTC.

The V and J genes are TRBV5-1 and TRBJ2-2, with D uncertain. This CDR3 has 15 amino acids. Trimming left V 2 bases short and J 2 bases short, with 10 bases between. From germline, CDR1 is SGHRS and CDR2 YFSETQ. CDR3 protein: CASSLVAGNTGELFF. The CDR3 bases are TGCGCCAGCAGCTTAGTGGCAGGCAACACCGGGGAGCTGTTTTTT.

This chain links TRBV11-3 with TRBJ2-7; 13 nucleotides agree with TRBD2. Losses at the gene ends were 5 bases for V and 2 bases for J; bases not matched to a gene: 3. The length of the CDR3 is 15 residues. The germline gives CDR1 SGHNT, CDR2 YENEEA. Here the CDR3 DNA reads TGTGCCAGCAGCGCCGGGACTAGCGGGACCTACGAGCAGTACTTC. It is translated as CASSAGTSGTYEQYF.

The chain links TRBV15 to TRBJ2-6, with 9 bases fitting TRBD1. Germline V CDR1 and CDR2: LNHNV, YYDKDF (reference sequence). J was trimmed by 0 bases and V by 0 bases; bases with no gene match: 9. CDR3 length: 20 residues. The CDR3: CATSRDLGQGRASGANVLTF. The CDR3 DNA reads TGTGCCACCAGCAGAGATTTAGGACAGGGGCGAGCCTCTGGGGCCAACGTCCTGACTTTC.

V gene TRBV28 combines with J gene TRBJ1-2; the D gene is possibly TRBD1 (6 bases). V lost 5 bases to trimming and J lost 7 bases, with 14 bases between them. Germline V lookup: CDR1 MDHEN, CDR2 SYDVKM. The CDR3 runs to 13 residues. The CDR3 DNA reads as TGTGCCAGCAGTAGGACAGACCTATTTGGCTACACCTTC. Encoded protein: CASSRTDLFGYTF.

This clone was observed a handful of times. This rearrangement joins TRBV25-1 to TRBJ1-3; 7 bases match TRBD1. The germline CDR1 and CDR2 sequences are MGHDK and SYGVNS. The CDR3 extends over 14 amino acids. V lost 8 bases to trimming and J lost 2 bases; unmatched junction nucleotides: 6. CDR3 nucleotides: TGTGCCAGCGGAAGGACAGGAACTGGAAACACCATATATTTT. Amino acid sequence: CASGRTGTGNTIYF.

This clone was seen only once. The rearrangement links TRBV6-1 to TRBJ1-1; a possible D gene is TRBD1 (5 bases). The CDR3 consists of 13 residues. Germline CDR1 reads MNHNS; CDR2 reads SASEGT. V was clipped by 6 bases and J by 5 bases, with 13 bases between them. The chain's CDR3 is CASRPTGVTEAFF. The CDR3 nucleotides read TGTGCCAGCAGACCCACGGGGGTAACTGAAGCTTTCTTT.

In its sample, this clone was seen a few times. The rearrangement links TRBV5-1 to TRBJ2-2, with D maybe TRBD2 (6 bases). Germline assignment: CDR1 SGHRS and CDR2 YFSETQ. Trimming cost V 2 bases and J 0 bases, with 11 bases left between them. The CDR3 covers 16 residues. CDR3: CASSFSPGANTGELFF. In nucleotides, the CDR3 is TGCGCCAGCAGCTTTTCCCCGGGGGCGAACACCGGGGAGCTGTTTTTT.

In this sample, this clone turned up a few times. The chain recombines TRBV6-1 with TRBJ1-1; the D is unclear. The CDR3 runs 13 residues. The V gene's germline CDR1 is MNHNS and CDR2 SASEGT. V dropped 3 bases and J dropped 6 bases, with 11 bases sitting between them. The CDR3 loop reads CASSDRTGAEAFF. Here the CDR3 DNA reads TGTGCCAGCAGTGACAGGACTGGGGCTGAAGCTTTCTTT.

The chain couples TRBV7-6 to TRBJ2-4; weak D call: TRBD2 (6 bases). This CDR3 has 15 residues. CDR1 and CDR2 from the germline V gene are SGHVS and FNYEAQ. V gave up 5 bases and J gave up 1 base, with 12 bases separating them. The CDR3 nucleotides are TGTGCCAGCAGCGCCCGTGGAGGGGCCAAAAACATTCAGTACTTC. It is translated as CASSARGGAKNIQYF.

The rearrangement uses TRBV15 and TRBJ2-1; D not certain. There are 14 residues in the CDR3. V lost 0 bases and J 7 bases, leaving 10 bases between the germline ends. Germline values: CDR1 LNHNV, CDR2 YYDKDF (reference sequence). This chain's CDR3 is CATSRDMAANEQFF. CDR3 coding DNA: TGTGCCACCAGCAGAGATATGGCAGCGAATGAGCAGTTCTTC.

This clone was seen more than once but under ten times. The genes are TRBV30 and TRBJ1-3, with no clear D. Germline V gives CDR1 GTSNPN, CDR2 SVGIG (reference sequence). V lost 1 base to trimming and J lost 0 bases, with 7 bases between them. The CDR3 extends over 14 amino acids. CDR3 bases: TGTGCCTGGAGTGGGGGAGACTCTGGAAACACCATATATTTT. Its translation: CAWSGGDSGNTIYF.

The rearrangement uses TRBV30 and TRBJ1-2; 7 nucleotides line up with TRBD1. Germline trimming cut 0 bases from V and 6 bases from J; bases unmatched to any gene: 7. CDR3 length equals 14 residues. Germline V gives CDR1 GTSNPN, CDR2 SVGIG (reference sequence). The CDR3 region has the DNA TGTGCCTGGAGTGTACTGGAGGGGGCGCATGGCTACACCTTC. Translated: CAWSVLEGAHGYTF. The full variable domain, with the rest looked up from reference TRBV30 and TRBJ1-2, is SQTIHQWPATLVQPVGSPLSLECTVEGTSNPNLYWYRQAAGRGLQLLFYSVGIGQISSEVPQNLSASRPQDRQFILSSKKLLLSDSGFYLCAWSVLEGAHGYTFGSGTRLTVV.

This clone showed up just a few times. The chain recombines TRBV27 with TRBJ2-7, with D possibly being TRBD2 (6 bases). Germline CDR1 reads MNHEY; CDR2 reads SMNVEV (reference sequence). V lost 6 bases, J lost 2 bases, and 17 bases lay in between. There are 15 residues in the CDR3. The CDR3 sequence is CASRRAGRFTYEQYF. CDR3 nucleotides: TGTGCCAGCAGGCGAGCGGGCCGATTTACCTACGAGCAGTACTTC.

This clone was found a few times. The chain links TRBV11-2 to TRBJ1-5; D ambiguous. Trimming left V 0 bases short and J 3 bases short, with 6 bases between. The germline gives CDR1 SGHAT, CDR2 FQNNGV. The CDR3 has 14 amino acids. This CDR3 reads CASSLDRFNQPQHF. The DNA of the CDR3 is TGTGCCAGCAGCTTAGACAGGTTCAATCAGCCCCAGCATTTT.

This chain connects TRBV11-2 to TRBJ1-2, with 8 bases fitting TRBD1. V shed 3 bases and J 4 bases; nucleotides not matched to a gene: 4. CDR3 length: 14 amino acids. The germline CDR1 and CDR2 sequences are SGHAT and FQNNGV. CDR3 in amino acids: CASSLGQARYGYTF. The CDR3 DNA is TGTGCCAGCAGCTTGGGACAGGCCCGCTATGGCTACACCTTC.

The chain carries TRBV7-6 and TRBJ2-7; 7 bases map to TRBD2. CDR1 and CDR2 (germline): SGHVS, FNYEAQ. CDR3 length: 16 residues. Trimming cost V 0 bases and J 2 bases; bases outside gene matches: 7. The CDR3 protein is CASSLAETSSAYEQYF. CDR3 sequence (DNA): TGTGCCAGCAGCTTAGCTGAGACTAGCAGCGCCTACGAGCAGTACTTC.

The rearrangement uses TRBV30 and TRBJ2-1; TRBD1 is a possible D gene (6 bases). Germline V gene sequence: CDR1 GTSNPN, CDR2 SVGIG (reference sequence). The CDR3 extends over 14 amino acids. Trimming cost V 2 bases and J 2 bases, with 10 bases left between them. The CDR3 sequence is CAWSIEGAYNEQFF. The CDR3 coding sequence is TGTGCCTGGAGTATTGAGGGGGCCTACAATGAGCAGTTCTTC.

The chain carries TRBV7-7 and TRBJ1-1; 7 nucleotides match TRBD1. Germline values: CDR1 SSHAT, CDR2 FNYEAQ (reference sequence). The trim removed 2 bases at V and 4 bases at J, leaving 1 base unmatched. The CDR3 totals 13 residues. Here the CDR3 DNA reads TGTGCCAGCAGCTTAACAGGGGCCACTGAAGCTTTCTTT. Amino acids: CASSLTGATEAFF. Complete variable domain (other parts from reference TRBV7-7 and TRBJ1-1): GAGVSQSPRYKVTKRGQDVTLRCDPISSHATLYWYQQALGQGPEFLTYFNYEAQPDKSGLPSDRFSAERPEGSISTLTIQRTEQRDSAMYRCASSLTGATEAFFGQGTRLTVV.

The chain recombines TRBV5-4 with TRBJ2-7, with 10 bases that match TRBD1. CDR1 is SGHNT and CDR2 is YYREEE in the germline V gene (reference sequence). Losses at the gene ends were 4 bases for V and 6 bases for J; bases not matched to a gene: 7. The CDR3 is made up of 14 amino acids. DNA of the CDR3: TGTGCCAGCAGCATACGACAGGGGGCTCGCGAGCAGTACTTC. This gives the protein CASSIRQGAREQYF.

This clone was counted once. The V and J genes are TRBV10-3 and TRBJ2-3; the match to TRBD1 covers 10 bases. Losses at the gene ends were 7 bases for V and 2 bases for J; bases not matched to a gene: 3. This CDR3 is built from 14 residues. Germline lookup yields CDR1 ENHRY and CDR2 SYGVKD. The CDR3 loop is CAINDRGPTDTQYF. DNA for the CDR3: TGTGCCATCAACGACAGGGGGCCCACAGATACGCAGTATTTT.